A selection of T cell receptor beta chains follows, all from one sample in a study of shared clonotypes between healthy human individuals. TCRdb's copy holds only in-frame clones and misses some; the assay was immunoSEQ multiplex PCR. The sample holds over 700,000 clones, over 60% seen once. The sequenced sample was memory CD4+ T cells sorted from blood. The receptors stem from a woman aged 25 to 39 in good health. Both conserved end residues are part of each CDR3. Fields, in order: J gene, V gene, CDR3 protein.

>TRBJ2-4|TRBV7-2
CASSLNGSKNIQYF
>TRBJ1-4|TRBV2
CASSEGQAGEKLFF
>TRBJ2-3|TRBV11-3
CASSLTGDTQYF
>TRBJ2-7|TRBV29-1
CSVEGDGDEQYF
>TRBJ2-7|TRBV6-1
CASSGAYQGQAAYEQYF
>TRBJ2-3|TRBV28
CASSWADTQYF
>TRBJ2-1|TRBV11-3
CASSLASADEQFF
>TRBJ2-7|TRBV29-1
CSVEELAGGYEQYF
>TRBJ2-1|TRBV28
CASSLQIREQFF
>TRBJ1-1|TRBV5-5
CASSLVSRSPKPEAFF
>TRBJ2-1|TRBV5-1
CASSVDRGSNNEQFF
>TRBJ2-3|TRBV2
CASSEGDRGPDTQYF
>TRBJ2-7|TRBV6-1
CASSERAGDPYEQYF
>TRBJ2-3|TRBV5-1
CASSLGTGSDTQYF
>TRBJ2-3|TRBV4-1
CASSLSTGGGTDTQYF
>TRBJ2-7|TRBV18
CASSPALGSGYEQYF
>TRBJ1-2|TRBV11-2
CASSSLLGQGDYGYTF
>TRBJ2-1|TRBV2
CASNRGETVNEQFF
>TRBJ1-5|TRBV28
CASSLYGQPQHF
>TRBJ2-7|TRBV28
CASSATGGRYF
>TRBJ1-3|TRBV29-1
CSVGLRGGVGNTIYF
>TRBJ2-3|TRBV4-1
CASSHGSGRPSTDTQYF
>TRBJ2-5|TRBV5-1
CASSIGLPAGEETQYF
>TRBJ2-1|TRBV5-1
CASSLTRVYNEQFF
>TRBJ2-5|TRBV28
CASSFTDKRGATQYF
>TRBJ1-2|TRBV19
CASSIPGFLYGYTF
>TRBJ2-7|TRBV6-5
CASSPWTSQTYEQYF
>TRBJ2-2|TRBV5-8
CASSSQGTSGLSGELFF
>TRBJ1-5|TRBV5-8
CASSPRSGKLFGPQHF
>TRBJ2-7|TRBV5-4
CASSFASGSYEQYF
>TRBJ2-6|TRBV2
CASSKDRASLSGANVLTF
>TRBJ1-2|TRBV5-1
CASSLRPLGGYTF
>TRBJ2-3|TRBV5-1
CASSVLPTDTQYF
>TRBJ2-3|TRBV13
CASNRGRVAGYTDTQYF
>TRBJ2-2|TRBV4-1
CASSSQLTGELFF
>TRBJ1-5|TRBV19
CASSVTSLFQGPQHF
>TRBJ1-3|TRBV7-9
CASSLHSGSGNTIYF
>TRBJ2-5|TRBV18
CASSRDRAQETQYF
>TRBJ2-1|TRBV28
CASRGGLAGFRNEQFF
>TRBJ2-7|TRBV6-1
CASSERYNEQYF
>TRBJ2-1|TRBV7-2
CASSPSWGNEQFF
>TRBJ2-3|TRBV18
CASSPRLDSDTQYF
>TRBJ1-2|TRBV2
CASPEEQGLNYGYTF
>TRBJ1-4|TRBV4-2
CASSQDLFRGNEKLFF
>TRBJ2-5|TRBV20-1
CSATQGETQYF
>TRBJ2-1|TRBV5-1
CASSLDGGDYNEQFF
>TRBJ2-7|TRBV28
CASSLYPAGGVYEQYF
>TRBJ2-3|TRBV5-1
CASSFGQTDTQYF
>TRBJ1-1|TRBV5-1
CASSWDGGTEAFF
>TRBJ2-3|TRBV5-1
CASSSPADYSTDTQYF
>TRBJ1-4|TRBV13
CASSLGSLNEKLFF
>TRBJ2-7|TRBV30
CAWRGVGLYEQYF
>TRBJ2-5|TRBV27
CASSQTLWGRETQYF